The 13 T cell receptor beta chains reported below all come from one sample, sequenced in a study of shared clonotypes between healthy human individuals. Using immunoSEQ multiplex PCR, the repertoire was profiled, and TCRdb retains in-frame clones only, with some absent. In the table there are approximately 1.5 million clones, 98% of which are singletons. What was sequenced was naive CD4+ T cells sorted from blood. Subset: CD45RA+ positively selected. These receptors all come from a man in his thirties or forties in good health.

The chain combines TRBV28 with TRBJ2-7; weak D call: TRBD1 (6 bases). CDR3 length: 16 amino acids. The V and J ends lost 6 bases and 3 bases respectively, with 21 bases between them. Germline CDR1 MDHEN, CDR2 SYDVKM. CDR3 sequence: CASSLDRTALLYEQYF. DNA of the CDR3: TGTGCCAGCAGCCTCGATCGGACAGCCCTCCTCTACGAGCAGTACTTC.

The chain is built from TRBV30 and TRBJ2-3, with D tentatively TRBD2 (6 bases). Trimming pared 0 bases from V and 2 bases from J, leaving 12 bases between. The germline V gene has CDR1 GTSNPN and CDR2 SVGIG (reference sequence). This CDR3 region has 15 residues. CDR3 sequence reads: CAWSVLAGLTDTQYF. CDR3 sequence (DNA): TGTGCCTGGAGTGTACTGGCGGGACTCACAGATACGCAGTATTTT. The variable domain in full, with the rest retrieved from reference TRBV30 and TRBJ2-3, is SQTIHQWPATLVQPVGSPLSLECTVEGTSNPNLYWYRQAAGRGLQLLFYSVGIGQISSEVPQNLSASRPQDRQFILSSKKLLLSDSGFYLCAWSVLAGLTDTQYFGPGTRLTVL.

This clone was seen only once. The chain links TRBV28 to TRBJ2-7; weak D call: TRBD1 (5 bases). V lost 6 bases, J lost 5 bases, and 11 bases lay in between. This CDR3 spans 12 amino acids. From germline, CDR1 is MDHEN and CDR2 SYDVKM. The DNA of the CDR3 is TGTGCCAGCAGAGAGACAGCTGACGAGCAGTACTTC. This translates into CASRETADEQYF.

The rearrangement links TRBV5-6 to TRBJ2-5, with D maybe TRBD1 (6 bases). V lost 2 bases and J 1 base, leaving 15 bases between the germline ends. Germline assignment: CDR1 SGHDT and CDR2 YYEEEE. This CDR3 is 16 amino acids long. The CDR3 is CASSFPGTGTQETQYF. The CDR3 coding sequence is TGTGCCAGCAGCTTTCCCGGAACAGGGACCCAAGAGACCCAGTACTTC.

The V gene is TRBV5-4, the J gene TRBJ2-3; unclear D gene. V lost 4 bases and J lost 3, with 18 bases in between. CDR1 is SGHNT, CDR2 YYREEE, per germline (reference sequence). The CDR3 spans 16 residues. The CDR3 here is CASSPSAAETTDTQYF. CDR3 bases: TGTGCCAGCAGCCCCTCAGCAGCCGAAACGACAGATACGCAGTATTTT.

The chain recombines TRBV7-9 with TRBJ2-3, with 9 positions matching TRBD1. Germline CDR1 is SEHNR and CDR2 is FQNEAQ (reference sequence). The junction had 4 bases not matched to a gene; V was cut back by 4 bases and J by 2 bases. The CDR3 has 15 residues. The CDR3 region has the DNA TGTGCCAGCAGCTGGTGGACAGGGGACACAGATACGCAGTATTTT. As protein: CASSWWTGDTDTQYF.

V is TRBV10-3 and J is TRBJ2-7; TRBD2 matches at 10 bases. With V trimmed by 6 bases and J by 3 bases, 5 bases remained unmatched. The CDR3 extends over 14 amino acids. Germline V CDR1 and CDR2: ENHRY, SYGVKD. The CDR3 protein is CAIRTSGLSYEQYF. The DNA of the CDR3 is TGTGCCATCAGGACTAGCGGGTTAAGCTACGAGCAGTACTTC.

V usage is TRBV5-1 and J usage is TRBJ2-2; D gene uncertain. This CDR3 has 16 amino acids. V lost 0 bases and J lost 0, with 9 bases in between. The V gene's germline CDR1 is SGHRS and CDR2 YFSETQ. CDR3 residues: CASSLDPATNTGELFF. The CDR3 region has the DNA TGCGCCAGCAGCTTGGATCCAGCGACGAACACCGGGGAGCTGTTTTTT.

The rearrangement joins TRBV15 to TRBJ2-5; no definite D call. This CDR3 comprises 14 residues. CDR1 LNHNV and CDR2 YYDKDF come from the germline V gene (reference sequence). The V end lost 0 bases, the J end lost 3 bases, and 8 bases lay between the germline ends. The CDR3 loop is CATSRDALEETQYF. CDR3 DNA sequence: TGTGCCACCAGCAGAGATGCCCTAGAAGAGACCCAGTACTTC.

The V gene is TRBV18, the J gene TRBJ2-2, with 11 bases lining up with TRBD2. The germline CDR1 and CDR2 sequences are KGHSH and LQKENI. V trimming: 2 bases; J trimming: 0 bases; junction bases outside the gene matches: 14. This CDR3 is 21 amino acids long. The CDR3 spells CASSPRVWLAGGPTNTGELFF. The CDR3 region has the DNA TGTGCCAGCTCACCAAGGGTATGGCTAGCGGGAGGACCTACGAACACCGGGGAGCTGTTTTTT.

For the CDR3, the DNA is TGTGCCAGCCCACGTCGAGGGAGCGGGAGGGATGGTTCCTACGAGCAGTACTTC. Translating gives CASPRRGSGRDGSYEQYF. The V gene is TRBV6-9, the J gene TRBJ2-7; 10 bases align to TRBD2. Trimming cost V 8 bases and J 1 base; bases outside gene matches: 17. CDR1 and CDR2 from the germline V gene are MNHGY and SVAAGI. The CDR3 contains 18 residues.

V gene TRBV30 combines with J gene TRBJ1-5; D gene uncertain. The germline V and J ends were trimmed by 1 base and 3 bases, with 10 bases remaining between them. CDR3 size: 14 residues. CDR1 GTSNPN and CDR2 SVGIG come from the germline V gene (reference sequence). CDR3 protein: CAWSAVTFNQPQHF. The CDR3 bases are TGTGCCTGGAGTGCAGTCACATTCAATCAGCCCCAGCATTTT.

The V and J genes are TRBV5-1 and TRBJ2-3, with TRBD2 matching over 10 bases. V lost 1 base and J lost 4; bases outside the gene matches: 3. The CDR3 spans 15 residues. CDR1 and CDR2 (germline): SGHRS, YFSETQ. The DNA for the CDR3 is TGCGCCAGCAGCTTGTCCCTAGCGGGAGCAGATACGCAGTATTTT. Translation gives CASSLSLAGADTQYF.